A selection of T cell receptor beta chains follows, all from one sample in a study of cytomegalovirus exposure and HLA in healthy donors. Assay used: immunoSEQ multiplex PCR; TCRdb lists only in-frame clones, some missing. The sample lists just under 250,000 clones, around 76% occurring once. The sequencing input was PBMCs. These receptors originate from a woman between 40 and 55 years old in good health and CMV-seropositive. Both conserved end residues are part of each CDR3. Fields, in order: J gene, V gene, D gene, clone size, CDR3 DNA, CDR3 protein. The D gene is left open where the match is weak. Size values are once, few and many counts, or a class for expanded clones, and some rows have none.

TRBJ2-3	TRBV5-1	TRBD2	once	TGCGCCAGCAGCCCCGGGAGTATAGCGGGAGGAGATACGCAGTATTTT	CASSPGSIAGGDTQYF
TRBJ2-2	TRBV4-2	TRBD2	few	TGTGCCAGCAGCCCCACCGGGACTAGCGGGTCTCCGGGTACCGGGGAGCTGTTTTTT	CASSPTGTSGSPGTGELFF
TRBJ2-5	TRBV30	.	.	TGTGCCTGGAGTGAGGCTAGCGCAGGTGAGACCCAGTACTTC	CAWSEASAGETQYF
TRBJ1-1	TRBV5-1	TRBD1	.	TGCGCCAGCAGCTTAGACAGGGTGAACACTGAAGCTTTCTTT	CASSLDRVNTEAFF
TRBJ1-4	TRBV6-1	.	.	TGTGCCAGCAGTGCAACTCGACAGGATCGTAGTGAAAAACTGTTTTTT	CASSATRQDRSEKLFF
TRBJ2-7	TRBV6-6	TRBD2	.	TGTGCCAGCAGCCAGACCGGGACTAGCAACGAGCAGTACTTC	CASSQTGTSNEQYF
TRBJ2-7	TRBV19	TRBD2	.	TGTGCCAGTACCCCGGCGGGGGTAGTCCCCTACGAGCAGTACTTC	CASTPAGVVPYEQYF
TRBJ1-1	TRBV29-1	.	.	TGCAGCTCGGAGGGATACACTGAAGCTTTCTTT	CSSEGYTEAFF
TRBJ1-2	TRBV7-9	.	.	TGTGCCAGCAGTTTAATCCTGGGGCAGGTTCCCTTCGATAACTATGGCTACACCTTC	CASSLILGQVPFDNYGYTF
TRBJ1-1	TRBV11-2	.	few	TGTGCCAGCAGTCTAAACAGCATGAACACTGAAGCTTTCTTT	CASSLNSMNTEAFF
TRBJ2-1	TRBV7-2	TRBD2	.	TGTGCCAGCAGCGAGGGCGTAGCGGGCCGAGCACACTTCTTC	CASSEGVAGRAHFF
TRBJ2-3	TRBV6-5	TRBD2	.	TGTGCCAGCAGTTACTCGGGGACTAGCGGGACGAATACGCAGTATTTT	CASSYSGTSGTNTQYF
TRBJ2-7	TRBV6-5	.	.	TGTGCCAGCAAAATCTCACAGGACCCTGGATACGAGCAGTACTTC	CASKISQDPGYEQYF
TRBJ2-3	TRBV2	.	.	TGTGCCAGCAACCAGGCAGGGGACACAGATACGCAGTATTTT	CASNQAGDTDTQYF
TRBJ1-4	TRBV2	TRBD1	once	TGTGCCAGCAGTGATTACAGGGGCGGGCACGGGAGTTTT	CASSDYRGGHGSF
TRBJ1-1	TRBV6-6	TRBD1	once	TGTGCCAGCAGGGACGGACAGGCGGGGACTGAAGCTTTCTTT	CASRDGQAGTEAFF
TRBJ2-4	TRBV19	TRBD2	.	TGTGCCAGTAGTATGGGCGGGAGTAGGGACATTCAGTACTTC	CASSMGGSRDIQYF